One sample yielded the 25 T cell receptor beta chains listed below, sequenced in a study of blood T cells in healthy people across ages. Using a J-beta primer mix together with a sample-barcoded 5' primer, a second PCR was run for about 6 to 12 cycles. From the 5' RACE reads, TCRdb called clonotypes with MiXCR, one entry per CDR3 protein. The sample comprises 800,000 to 900,000 distinct CDR3 sequences, about 59% of which are singletons, and roughly a quarter rests with the top ten. The sequenced sample was blood. The origin of the receptors is a man aged 30 to 45 in good health.

This chain joins TRBV4-3 and TRBJ2-2; D ambiguous. The V end was cut by 4 bases, the J end by 4 bases, with 16 bases between. Germline assignment: CDR1 LGHNA and CDR2 YSLEER. The CDR3 spans 16 residues. The CDR3 sequence is CASSRIGIGGTGELFF. Written as DNA, the CDR3 is TGCGCCAGCAGCCGCATAGGAATCGGCGGCACCGGGGAGCTGTTTTTT.

This clonotype has at least ten counts. In DNA, the CDR3 is TGTGCCAGCCAGGGGTCCGCAGATACGCAGTATTTT. This translates into CASQGSADTQYF. V and J are TRBV6-5 and TRBJ2-3; possible D gene TRBD1, 6 bases. Trimming took 8 bases from V and 4 from J, leaving 10 bases between them. Germline V gene data show CDR1 as MNHEY and CDR2 as SVGAGI. The CDR3 consists of 12 residues.

This chain uses TRBV6-5 with TRBJ1-4, with D perhaps matching TRBD1 (5 bases). The CDR3 consists of 16 residues. Between the trimmed V and J ends, which lost 2 bases and 7 bases, there was a span of 17 bases. Germline V CDR1 and CDR2: MNHEY, SVGAGI. The CDR3 spells CASSYLATDRGEKLFF. In nucleotides, the CDR3 is TGTGCCAGCAGTTACCTAGCGACAGATCGGGGTGAAAAACTGTTTTTT.

This clonotype was seen a handful of times. This chain joins TRBV6-1 and TRBJ2-1; D call uncertain. Germline V gene data show CDR1 as MNHNS and CDR2 as SASEGT. Trimming took off 2 bases at V and 2 bases at J, with 13 bases between the two ends. CDR3 size: 16 residues. CDR3 region: CASSERWASAYNEQFF. CDR3 sequence (DNA): TGTGCCAGCAGTGAACGGTGGGCTTCGGCCTACAATGAGCAGTTCTTC.

This rearrangement joins TRBV9 to TRBJ2-5; D is unresolved. The end of the DNA aligns better with TRBJ2-7, so the J call may be wrong. This CDR3 has 14 amino acids. Per germline, CDR1 SGDLS and CDR2 YYNGEE. CDR3 protein: CASSVGRGPLEQYF. In DNA, the CDR3 is TGTGCCAGCAGCGTAGGTCGCGGCCCCCTCGAGCAGTACTTC.

This clonotype was detected only a few times. The V gene is TRBV20-1, the J gene TRBJ2-6; no firm D call. Trimming removed 0 bases from V and 0 bases from J, with 9 bases in between. The germline V gene encodes CDR1 DFQATT and CDR2 SNEGSKA (reference sequence). The CDR3 has 16 residues. The CDR3 spells CSARDRHASGANVLTF. CDR3 nucleotide sequence: TGCAGTGCTAGAGACAGACATGCCTCTGGGGCCAACGTCCTGACTTTC.

This clonotype has only a few counts. The genes are TRBV5-1 and TRBJ2-7; unclear D gene. The germline V and J ends were trimmed by 0 bases and 0 bases, with 10 bases remaining between them. This CDR3 comprises 15 residues. Germline V gives CDR1 SGHRS, CDR2 YFSETQ. CDR3 DNA sequence: TGCGCCAGCAGCTTGGGGGTCTCATACTCCTACGAGCAGTACTTC. This sequence encodes CASSLGVSYSYEQYF.

This clonotype was seen a few times. A much larger clone lies a single base off, so this may be a read error. This rearrangement joins TRBV20-1 to TRBJ2-3; 8 nucleotides align to TRBD1. The CDR3 has 14 residues. Trimming removed 1 base from V and 2 bases from J; junction bases left unmatched: 2. Germline V gives CDR1 DFQATT, CDR2 SNEGSKA (reference sequence). The CDR3 loop is CSARAGQDTDTQYF. CDR3 nucleotides: TGCAGTGCTAGAGCGGGACAGGACACAGATACGCAGTATTTT.

This clonotype was seen a few times. The J gene is TRBJ2-6, the V gene TRBV3-1, with unresolved D. Looked up from germline, CDR1 is LGHDT and CDR2 is YNNKEL (reference sequence). V lost 1 base to trimming and J lost 5 bases, with 9 bases between them. This CDR3 has 15 amino acids. CDR3 nucleotide sequence: TGTGCCAGCAGCCAAGTGACTCTCTGGGCCAACGTCCTGACTTTC. It encodes CASSQVTLWANVLTF.

This chain connects TRBV4-2 to TRBJ2-3; D is unresolved. The ends were cut back, 1 base at V and 3 bases at J, with 14 bases in the middle. Germline assignment: CDR1 LGHNA and CDR2 YNFKEQ. CDR3 length equals 16 residues. CDR3 region: CASSQAKGITTDTQYF. In nucleotides, the CDR3 is TGTGCCAGCAGCCAAGCAAAGGGTATTACGACAGATACGCAGTATTTT.

This sequence joins TRBV12-3 or TRBV12-4 and TRBJ2-1, with TRBD2 identical over 10 bases. The CDR3 loop spans 16 amino acids. With V trimmed by 6 bases and J by 2 bases, 7 bases remained unmatched. The CDR3 DNA sequence: TGTGCCAGCAGACCAGCTAGCGGGGGAGCCTACAATGAGCAGTTCTTC. Translation: CASRPASGGAYNEQFF.

In its sample, this clonotype was seen once. The CDR3 protein is CASSSLVRDRGYEQYF. Here the CDR3 DNA reads TGTGCCAGCAGCTCCCTAGTCCGGGACAGGGGGTACGAGCAGTACTTC. This chain uses TRBV11-2 with TRBJ2-5; TRBD1 agrees at 11 bases. The J call may be wrong; the DNA end is better matched by TRBJ2-7. CDR3 length: 16 residues. Germline V lookup: CDR1 SGHAT, CDR2 FQNNGV.

CDR3 residues: CASSATGTHEQYF. Here the CDR3 DNA reads TGTGCCAGCAGCGCCACAGGGACCCATGAGCAGTACTTC. V gene TRBV9 combines with J gene TRBJ2-1; D is perhaps TRBD1 (6 bases). The DNA matches TRBJ2-7 better at its end, which makes the J call doubtful. Germline CDR1 reads SGDLS; CDR2 reads YYNGEE. This CDR3 contains 13 residues.

This chain connects TRBV4-2 to TRBJ2-5, with D perhaps TRBD1 (6 bases). TRBJ2-7 matches the DNA end more closely, so the J call is doubtful. The CDR3 contains 15 residues. Germline V gene sequence: CDR1 LGHNA, CDR2 YNFKEQ. The CDR3 sequence: CASSQDLGAQYEQYF. The CDR3 region has the DNA TGTGCCAGCAGCCAAGATTTGGGGGCTCAGTACGAGCAGTACTTC.

This clonotype was observed a few times. V is TRBV3-1 and J is TRBJ2-1; D unclear. Germline-derived CDR1 and CDR2 are LGHDT and YNNKEL (reference sequence). The CDR3 length is 12 residues. Deletions cut 1 base from V and 13 bases from J, with 11 bases between. The CDR3 nucleotides read TGTGCCAGCAGCCAAGCGGCGGAGACCCAGTTCTTC. The encoded protein is CASSQAAETQFF.

This clonotype has just a few counts. The chain recombines TRBV6-1 with TRBJ2-5, with a possible D match to TRBD1 (5 bases). CDR3 length: 14 residues. V shed 8 bases and J shed 4 bases, with 17 bases lying between them. Germline assignment: CDR1 MNHNS and CDR2 SASEGT. The chain's CDR3 is CASADSALRETQYF. The CDR3 DNA reads TGTGCCAGCGCTGACAGTGCCCTCCGAGAGACCCAGTACTTC.

This clonotype came up a few times. The chain has TRBV29-1 and TRBJ2-3, with TRBD2 identical over 7 bases. CDR3 length equals 13 residues. Trimming at V came to 1 base and at J to 5 bases, leaving 3 bases not matched to a gene. The germline V gene has CDR1 SQVTM and CDR2 ANQGSEA. The CDR3 DNA is TGCAGCGTTGAAGTTCGGGGGGTAGATACGCAGTATTTT. It specifies CSVEVRGVDTQYF.

The chain is built from TRBV5-1 and TRBJ2-1; 9 nucleotides match TRBD1. Trimming removed 4 bases from V and 3 bases from J; junction bases left unmatched: 5. CDR3 length: 15 amino acids. The germline gives CDR1 SGHRS, CDR2 YFSETQ. The CDR3 coding sequence is TGCGCCAGCAGCCGGACAGGGGTTAACTACAATGAGCAGTTCTTC. Residues: CASSRTGVNYNEQFF.

This chain joins TRBV12-3 or TRBV12-4 and TRBJ2-7, with TRBD1 matching over 8 bases. This CDR3 has 16 amino acids. Trimming cost V 5 bases and J 0 bases; bases outside gene matches: 9. The DNA of the CDR3 is TGTGCCAGCAGTACTCGCCGACAGGGGTTCTCCTACGAGCAGTACTTC. Protein product: CASSTRRQGFSYEQYF.

The chain links TRBV11-2 to TRBJ2-7; TRBD1 agrees at 12 bases. V lost 7 bases, J lost 2 bases, and 6 bases stayed unmatched. Per germline, CDR1 SGHAT and CDR2 FQNNGV. The CDR3 is 15 amino acids. The CDR3 protein is CASTMGQGATYEQYF. The CDR3 DNA reads as TGTGCCAGCACGATGGGACAGGGGGCAACCTACGAGCAGTACTTC.

V and J are TRBV5-1 and TRBJ2-5, with D possibly being TRBD2 (5 bases). Trimming removed 7 bases from V and 11 bases from J, with 18 bases in between. This CDR3 spans 12 amino acids. In germline, CDR1 is SGHRS, CDR2 YFSETQ. In nucleotides, the CDR3 is TGCGCCAGCCAGTCGGGGTACAAGGAGCAGTACTTC. Encoded protein: CASQSGYKEQYF.

For this clonotype: One end of the junction is discordant with germline, which a read error may explain. The CDR3 loop is CASNLVRSSYEQYF. The CDR3 DNA reads as TGTGCCAGCAACTTAGTACGGTCAAGCTACGAGCAGTACTTC. J is TRBJ2-1 and V is TRBV7-2; no clear D. The better agreement between TRBJ2-7 and the DNA end casts doubt on the J call. CDR1 and CDR2 from the germline V gene are SGHTA and FQGNSA. The CDR3 covers 14 residues.

The CDR3 reads CASSLGPDPRGKYEQYF. CDR3 bases: TGCGCCAGCAGCTTGGGCCCCGACCCGAGGGGGAAATACGAGCAGTACTTC. The chain joins TRBV5-1 to TRBJ2-4; TRBD1 is a possible D gene (6 bases). The J call may be in error: the DNA end matches TRBJ2-7 better. This CDR3 has 17 amino acids. The germline V gene encodes CDR1 SGHRS and CDR2 YFSETQ.

This clonotype was seen only once. A junction boundary mismatches the germline segment, possibly from a read error. This CDR3 reads CVSSSNTATGRSIDEQFF. The CDR3 coding sequence is TGTGTCAGCAGTTCCAATACCGCGACAGGGAGGTCTATCGATGAGCAGTTCTTC. The genes are TRBV12-3 or TRBV12-4 and TRBJ2-1, with D perhaps matching TRBD1 (7 bases). The CDR3 has 18 amino acids.

The chain has TRBV20-1 and TRBJ2-3, with a possible D match to TRBD2 (5 bases). Germline assignment: CDR1 DFQATT and CDR2 SNEGSKA (reference sequence). V shed 1 base and J shed 4 bases, with 15 bases lying between them. This CDR3 is built from 15 residues. CDR3 region: CSARVPGKGADTQYF. The CDR3 bases are TGCAGTGCTAGAGTTCCCGGGAAGGGAGCAGATACGCAGTATTTT.